This T cell receptor (beta chain) emerged from a study of shared clonotypes between healthy human individuals. Study details: Researchers assigned three CD4 naive, three CD4 memory, two CD8 naive and one CD8 memory plate to each donor.

The table came from immunoSEQ multiplex PCR; TCRdb's copy has only in-frame clones and leaves some out. The table has approximately 2,300,000 clones, just under 95% seen once. The study enrolled healthy HIV-negative adults without recent acute infections or vaccinations as donors. Donors, without exception, were Caucasian adults residing in Nashville, Tennessee. The sample holds one count of this clone. The antigen is unknown. Other DNA sequences within the sample encode an identical CDR3. General observations from the study: Non-shared clonotypes had lower generation probabilities than clonotypes shared by all four sorted-subset donors.

Between the trimmed V and J ends, which lost 0 bases and 0 bases, there was a span of 9 bases. Germline-derived CDR1 and CDR2 are SGHRS and YFSETQ. The CDR3 length is 15 residues. The chain couples TRBV5-1 to TRBJ1-1; no reliable D call. Sequenced input: naive CD4+ T cells from PBMCs. Subset given: CD45RA+ positively selected. The sequence derives from a man younger than 35 in good health. Some clones in this sample may be carry-over from other donors' samples. For the CDR3, the DNA is TGCGCCAGCAGCTTGGCTGGAACTGTGAACACTGAAGCTTTCTTT. It encodes CASSLAGTVNTEAFF. The full variable domain, in which reference TRBV5-1 and TRBJ1-1 provide the parts outside the CDR3, is KAGVTQTPRYLIKTRGQQVTLSCSPISGHRSVSWYQQTPGQGLQFLFEYFSETQRNKGNFPGRFSGRQFSNSRSEMNVSTLELGDSALYLCASSLAGTVNTEAFFGQGTRLTVV.